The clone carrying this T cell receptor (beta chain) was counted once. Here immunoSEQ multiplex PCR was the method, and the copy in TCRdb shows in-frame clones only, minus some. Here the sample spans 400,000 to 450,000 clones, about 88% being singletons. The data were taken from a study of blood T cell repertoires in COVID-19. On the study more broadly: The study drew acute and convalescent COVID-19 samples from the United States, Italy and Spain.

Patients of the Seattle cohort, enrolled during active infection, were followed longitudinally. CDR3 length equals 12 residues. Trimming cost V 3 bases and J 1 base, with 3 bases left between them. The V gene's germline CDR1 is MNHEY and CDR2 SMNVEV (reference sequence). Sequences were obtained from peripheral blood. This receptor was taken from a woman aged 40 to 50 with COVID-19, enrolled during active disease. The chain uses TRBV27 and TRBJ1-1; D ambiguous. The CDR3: CASSFWNTEAFF. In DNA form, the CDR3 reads TGTGCCAGCAGTTTCTGGAACACTGAAGCTTTCTTT.